A selection of T cell receptor beta chains follows, all from one sample in a study of cytomegalovirus exposure and HLA in healthy donors. Some clones are missing from TCRdb's copy, which holds only in-frame ones; the method was immunoSEQ multiplex PCR. The sample holds around 140,000 clones, more than 7.5% seen once. Sequencing was performed on PBMCs. These receptors were collected from a man aged 45-60 years in good health and CMV-seronegative. CDR3s include the opening cysteine and the closing phenylalanine or tryptophan. Each record gives: CDR3 length, V gene, J gene, clone size, D gene, CDR3 DNA, CDR3 protein. The D gene is left open where the match is weak. Clone size is stated in some rows and not others, as once, few, many or a class when expanded.

len: 16
v_gene: TRBV6-6
j_gene: TRBJ2-2
abundance: -
d_gene: TRBD1
CDR3nt: TGTGCCAGCAGTCCAAACGACAGGGCCAACACCGGGGAGCTGTTTTTT
CDR3aa: CASSPNDRANTGELFF

len: 15
v_gene: TRBV6-6
j_gene: TRBJ1-1
abundance: few
d_gene: TRBD1
CDR3nt: TGTGCCAGCAGTTACGGGGCCAGGGGGCCCAGTGAAGCTTTCTTT
CDR3aa: CASSYGARGPSEAFF

len: 12
v_gene: TRBV18
j_gene: TRBJ1-1
abundance: -
d_gene: -
CDR3nt: TGTGCCAGCTCACCTACTAACCTTGAAGCTTTCTTT
CDR3aa: CASSPTNLEAFF

len: 15
v_gene: TRBV27
j_gene: TRBJ2-7
abundance: few
d_gene: TRBD2
CDR3nt: TGTGCCAGCAGTTTATTTGGGACTAGCGGGAAGGAGCAGTACTTC
CDR3aa: CASSLFGTSGKEQYF

len: 14
v_gene: TRBV6-1
j_gene: TRBJ2-6
abundance: -
d_gene: -
CDR3nt: TGTGCCAGCAGTGAAAGCTCTGGGGCCAACGTCCTGTCTTTC
CDR3aa: CASSESSGANVLSF

len: 15
v_gene: TRBV25-1
j_gene: TRBJ1-6
abundance: -
d_gene: TRBD1
CDR3nt: TGTGCCACCAGGACCGGACAGGGGATTAATTCACCCCTCCACTTT
CDR3aa: CATRTGQGINSPLHF

len: 15
v_gene: TRBV11-2
j_gene: TRBJ1-2
abundance: -
d_gene: TRBD1
CDR3nt: TGTGCCAGCAGGGGAGTGGGGACAGGGCTTTATGGCTACACCTTC
CDR3aa: CASRGVGTGLYGYTF

len: 14
v_gene: TRBV7-2
j_gene: TRBJ2-1
abundance: -
d_gene: -
CDR3nt: TGTGCCAGCAGCTTAAGAGGGGGGGACAATGAGCAGTTCTTC
CDR3aa: CASSLRGGDNEQFF

len: 15
v_gene: TRBV6-5
j_gene: TRBJ1-2
abundance: few
d_gene: TRBD1
CDR3nt: TGTGCCAGCAGCTCTATAAAAGGGACAGGGGGTCGCTACACCTTC
CDR3aa: CASSSIKGTGGRYTF

len: 16
v_gene: TRBV11-2
j_gene: TRBJ2-3
abundance: few
d_gene: TRBD1
CDR3nt: TGTGCCAGCAGCCTTCTACCGGGACAGAGCACAGATACGCAGTATTTT
CDR3aa: CASSLLPGQSTDTQYF

len: 12
v_gene: TRBV30
j_gene: TRBJ1-1
abundance: -
d_gene: TRBD1
CDR3nt: TGTGCCTGGCAGGGGGCAGGCACTGAAGCTTTCTTT
CDR3aa: CAWQGAGTEAFF

len: 13
v_gene: TRBV14
j_gene: TRBJ1-1
abundance: few
d_gene: -
CDR3nt: TGTGCCAGCAGCCAAGACAGTGAAACTGAAGCTTTCTTT
CDR3aa: CASSQDSETEAFF

len: 14
v_gene: TRBV19
j_gene: TRBJ1-4
abundance: few
d_gene: TRBD1
CDR3nt: TGTGCCAGTAGCAGATGGGACAGTAATGAAAAACTGTTTTTT
CDR3aa: CASSRWDSNEKLFF

len: 15
v_gene: TRBV5-5
j_gene: TRBJ2-2
abundance: few
d_gene: -
CDR3nt: TGTGCCAGCAGCCGATATACCCCGAGCACCGGGGAGCTGTTTTTT
CDR3aa: CASSRYTPSTGELFF

len: 14
v_gene: TRBV29-1
j_gene: TRBJ1-3
abundance: few
d_gene: TRBD1
CDR3nt: TGCAGCGTAAGGGGACAGGGGTTTGGAAACACCATATATTTT
CDR3aa: CSVRGQGFGNTIYF

len: 18
v_gene: TRBV11-2
j_gene: TRBJ2-7
abundance: -
d_gene: -
CDR3nt: TGTGCCAGCAGCTTAGCCCGAGGCGCGGGACTCCCCAACCACGAGCAGTACTTC
CDR3aa: CASSLARGAGLPNHEQYF

len: 21
v_gene: TRBV30
j_gene: TRBJ2-1
abundance: -
d_gene: TRBD2
CDR3nt: TGTGCCTTAACGGCCCTTGGACTAGCGGGGGGGGCGTTCCTCAAACAATCTGAGCAGTTCTTC
CDR3aa: CALTALGLAGGAFLKQSEQFF

len: 15
v_gene: TRBV15
j_gene: TRBJ2-6
abundance: -
d_gene: -
CDR3nt: TGTGCCACCAGCAGAGGAGGGACTGGGGCCAACGTCCTGACTTTC
CDR3aa: CATSRGGTGANVLTF

len: 16
v_gene: TRBV19
j_gene: TRBJ2-5
abundance: -
d_gene: -
CDR3nt: TGTGCCAGTAGCGCCCCAGGGTTAAGGGCCCAAGAGACCCAGTACTTC
CDR3aa: CASSAPGLRAQETQYF

len: 13
v_gene: TRBV30
j_gene: TRBJ1-5
abundance: few
d_gene: -
CDR3nt: TGTGCCTGGAGTAGCAGGGGCGATCAGTCCCAGCATTTT
CDR3aa: CAWSSRGDQSQHF

len: 14
v_gene: TRBV19
j_gene: TRBJ2-2
abundance: few
d_gene: TRBD1
CDR3nt: TGTGCCAGTACACGGGACAGGAACACCGGGGAGCTGTTTTTT
CDR3aa: CASTRDRNTGELFF

len: 15
v_gene: TRBV7-2
j_gene: TRBJ1-3
abundance: few
d_gene: -
CDR3nt: TGTGCCAGCAGCTTCCTTGGACAGACTGGAAACACCATATATTTT
CDR3aa: CASSFLGQTGNTIYF

len: 15
v_gene: TRBV9
j_gene: TRBJ1-2
abundance: -
d_gene: TRBD1
CDR3nt: TGTGCCAGCAGCGTAGCCCGGGACAGGGGCTATGGCTACACCTTC
CDR3aa: CASSVARDRGYGYTF

len: 15
v_gene: TRBV6-5
j_gene: TRBJ2-5
abundance: few
d_gene: TRBD1
CDR3nt: TGTGCCACCTCATTTCGACAGGGGTGGAAGGAGACCCAGTACTTC
CDR3aa: CATSFRQGWKETQYF

len: 15
v_gene: TRBV7-9
j_gene: TRBJ1-2
abundance: few
d_gene: TRBD1
CDR3nt: TGTGCCAGCAGCTTAGACCTACAGGGGGGATATGGCTACACCTTC
CDR3aa: CASSLDLQGGYGYTF

len: 14
v_gene: TRBV28
j_gene: TRBJ2-3
abundance: -
d_gene: -
CDR3nt: TGTGCCAGCAGGCCCCCGGGGCGGGGAGATACGCAGTATTTT
CDR3aa: CASRPPGRGDTQYF

len: 16
v_gene: TRBV5-6
j_gene: TRBJ2-5
abundance: -
d_gene: TRBD1
CDR3nt: TGTGCCAGCAGCTCCTCCGGGACAGCCGAACAAGAGACCCAGTACTTC
CDR3aa: CASSSSGTAEQETQYF

len: 20
v_gene: TRBV4-1
j_gene: TRBJ2-1
abundance: few
d_gene: TRBD2
CDR3nt: TGCGCCAGCAGCCAAGTAAATTTGAGGAGCGCGGGGGGGACCTATAATGAGCAGTTCTTC
CDR3aa: CASSQVNLRSAGGTYNEQFF

len: 14
v_gene: TRBV11-2
j_gene: TRBJ1-1
abundance: -
d_gene: -
CDR3nt: TGTGCCAGCAGCTTAGATCTCGGGGGGCAGAAAACTTTCTTT
CDR3aa: CASSLDLGGQKTFF

len: 15
v_gene: TRBV9
j_gene: TRBJ1-4
abundance: few
d_gene: -
CDR3nt: TGTGCCAGCAGCTCCCTGGGGGGGCAGAATGAAAAACTGTTTTTT
CDR3aa: CASSSLGGQNEKLFF

len: 14
v_gene: TRBV30
j_gene: TRBJ2-2
abundance: -
d_gene: TRBD2
CDR3nt: TGTGCCTGGAGTGCGACTAGCGATGCCGGGGAGCTGTTTTTT
CDR3aa: CAWSATSDAGELFF

len: 16
v_gene: TRBV4-2
j_gene: TRBJ2-1
abundance: few
d_gene: TRBD2
CDR3nt: TGTGCCAGCAGCCAGAGCGGGACTAGCGGGGCCAATGAGCAGTTCTTC
CDR3aa: CASSQSGTSGANEQFF

len: 15
v_gene: TRBV29-1
j_gene: TRBJ2-1
abundance: -
d_gene: -
CDR3nt: TGCAGCGTTGAAGTCACGGGAGCCTCTTACAATGAGCAGTTCTTC
CDR3aa: CSVEVTGASYNEQFF

len: 15
v_gene: TRBV28
j_gene: TRBJ2-2
abundance: few
d_gene: TRBD1
CDR3nt: TGTGCCAGCAGTCATGGACAGGGGAACACCGGGGAGCTGTTTTTT
CDR3aa: CASSHGQGNTGELFF

len: 15
v_gene: TRBV19
j_gene: TRBJ2-7
abundance: few
d_gene: TRBD2
CDR3nt: TGTGCCAGTAGTCCGCGAGGGACTAGCGGCTACGAGCAGTACTTC
CDR3aa: CASSPRGTSGYEQYF

len: 17
v_gene: TRBV6-4
j_gene: TRBJ1-5
abundance: -
d_gene: TRBD1
CDR3nt: TGTGCCAGCAGACTTAGCGGCCCGACAGGGCGAGATCAGCCCCAGCATTTT
CDR3aa: CASRLSGPTGRDQPQHF

len: 13
v_gene: TRBV10-2
j_gene: TRBJ1-1
abundance: -
d_gene: -
CDR3nt: TGCGCCAGCAGTGAGTTCTCGGACACTGAAGCTTTCTTT
CDR3aa: CASSEFSDTEAFF

len: 15
v_gene: TRBV2
j_gene: TRBJ2-6
abundance: -
d_gene: TRBD1
CDR3nt: TGTGCCAGCAGTGTAGGGGGCGCCGGGGCCAACGTCCTGACTTTC
CDR3aa: CASSVGGAGANVLTF

len: 15
v_gene: TRBV4-1
j_gene: TRBJ2-6
abundance: few
d_gene: -
CDR3nt: TGCGCCAGCAGCCAAGATGCGGCCGGGGCCAACGTCCTGACTTTC
CDR3aa: CASSQDAAGANVLTF

len: 13
v_gene: TRBV7-6
j_gene: TRBJ1-5
abundance: few
d_gene: -
CDR3nt: TGTGCCAGCAGCTTAGAAAGCGGGAGGCCCCAGCATTTT
CDR3aa: CASSLESGRPQHF

len: 15
v_gene: TRBV2
j_gene: TRBJ2-2
abundance: few
d_gene: TRBD1
CDR3nt: TGTGCCAGCAGAGGGGGACAGTTTTCTACCGGGGAGCTGTTTTTT
CDR3aa: CASRGGQFSTGELFF

len: 15
v_gene: TRBV19
j_gene: TRBJ2-1
abundance: -
d_gene: TRBD1
CDR3nt: TGTGCCAGTGGGGGACAGGGGAGCTCCTACAATGAGCAGTTCTTC
CDR3aa: CASGGQGSSYNEQFF

len: 16
v_gene: TRBV7-9
j_gene: TRBJ2-7
abundance: few
d_gene: TRBD2
CDR3nt: TGTGCCAGCAGCCTAAGTCCTAGCGGGAGCAAATACGAGCAGTACTTC
CDR3aa: CASSLSPSGSKYEQYF

len: 14
v_gene: TRBV2
j_gene: TRBJ2-7
abundance: -
d_gene: TRBD1
CDR3nt: TGTGCCAGCAGTGGGACAGGAAGCCCTCGCGAGCAGTACTTC
CDR3aa: CASSGTGSPREQYF

len: 15
v_gene: TRBV19
j_gene: TRBJ1-1
abundance: -
d_gene: -
CDR3nt: TGTGCCAGTAGTATCCCCGTGGCAGGCAACACTGAAGCTTTCTTT
CDR3aa: CASSIPVAGNTEAFF

len: 12
v_gene: TRBV28
j_gene: TRBJ1-2
abundance: few
d_gene: -
CDR3nt: TGTGCCATCTTGGGGGCCTTATATGGCTACACCTTC
CDR3aa: CAILGALYGYTF

len: 14
v_gene: TRBV6-6
j_gene: TRBJ2-7
abundance: few
d_gene: -
CDR3nt: TGTGCCAGCCAGACGGAAGACTTATCCTACGAGCAGTACTTC
CDR3aa: CASQTEDLSYEQYF

len: 15
v_gene: TRBV5-1
j_gene: TRBJ2-7
abundance: -
d_gene: TRBD2
CDR3nt: TGCGCCAGCAGACCAACGACTAGCCCTCAATCCAACCAGTACTTC
CDR3aa: CASRPTTSPQSNQYF

len: 16
v_gene: TRBV2
j_gene: TRBJ1-4
abundance: -
d_gene: TRBD1
CDR3nt: TGTGCCAGCAGTGAAGGGGGGACAGGGGTCGGTGAAAAACTGTTTTTT
CDR3aa: CASSEGGTGVGEKLFF

len: 13
v_gene: TRBV7-9
j_gene: TRBJ2-7
abundance: few
d_gene: TRBD1
CDR3nt: TGTGCCAGCAGTCCCCAGGGGGACTACGAGCAGTACTTC
CDR3aa: CASSPQGDYEQYF

len: 16
v_gene: TRBV10-1
j_gene: TRBJ2-7
abundance: -
d_gene: TRBD2
CDR3nt: TGCGCCAGCAGTGAGCTCCCGACTAGCTACTCCTACGAGCAGTACTTC
CDR3aa: CASSELPTSYSYEQYF

len: 14
v_gene: TRBV6-1
j_gene: TRBJ1-1
abundance: few
d_gene: TRBD1
CDR3nt: TGTGCCAGCAGGACAGGGGAACTGAACACTGAAGCTTTCTTT
CDR3aa: CASRTGELNTEAFF

len: 13
v_gene: TRBV6-1
j_gene: TRBJ2-1
abundance: -
d_gene: -
CDR3nt: TGTGCCAGCAGCGCCGGGAATTACAATGAGCAGTTCTTC
CDR3aa: CASSAGNYNEQFF

len: 15
v_gene: TRBV25-1
j_gene: TRBJ1-6
abundance: -
d_gene: TRBD1
CDR3nt: TGTGCCAGCAGTGGGGCAGGGGGCTATAATTCACCCCTCCACTTT
CDR3aa: CASSGAGGYNSPLHF

len: 13
v_gene: TRBV27
j_gene: TRBJ1-2
abundance: -
d_gene: TRBD1
CDR3nt: TGTGCCAGCAGGGGACAGGGGTGGTATGGCTACACCTTC
CDR3aa: CASRGQGWYGYTF

len: 15
v_gene: TRBV4-1
j_gene: TRBJ2-7
abundance: few
d_gene: TRBD1
CDR3nt: TGCGCCAGCAGCCCAGGGGGCCATTCTTCCTACGAGCAGTACTTC
CDR3aa: CASSPGGHSSYEQYF

len: 15
v_gene: TRBV9
j_gene: TRBJ1-1
abundance: few
d_gene: TRBD1
CDR3nt: TGTGCCAGCAGCGCATCCGGGACAGGGCGCACTGAAGCTTTCTTT
CDR3aa: CASSASGTGRTEAFF

len: 12
v_gene: TRBV7-6
j_gene: TRBJ1-1
abundance: -
d_gene: -
CDR3nt: TGTGCCAGCAGCATACGACAGTCTGAGGCTTTCTTT
CDR3aa: CASSIRQSEAFF

len: 16
v_gene: TRBV7-2
j_gene: TRBJ2-2
abundance: few
d_gene: TRBD2
CDR3nt: TGTGCCAGCAGCCTTAGCGGGGGATTTAAGGGCGGGGAGCTGTTTTTT
CDR3aa: CASSLSGGFKGGELFF

len: 14
v_gene: TRBV14
j_gene: TRBJ2-5
abundance: once
d_gene: -
CDR3nt: TGTGCCAGCAGCCCAGGGACTCCGCAAGAGACCCAGTACTTC
CDR3aa: CASSPGTPQETQYF